This is a list of T cell receptor beta chains from one sample in a study of blood T cell repertoires in COVID-19. Clones were sequenced by immunoSEQ multiplex PCR, and TCRdb holds only the in-frame ones, with some missing. The sample shows around 70,000 clones, 70% to 80% of them seen only once. Source material: peripheral blood. The source is a human donor in a cohort sampled during active COVID-19. Each CDR3 is given with its conserved first and last residue. A D gene is named only where the DNA matches it firmly. Clone size is given for some rows only: seen once, a few or many times, or a class if the clone is expanded.

v_gene: TRBV5-1
d_gene: TRBD2
j_gene: TRBJ2-6
abundance: .
CDR3nt: TGCGCCAGCAGCTTGGCCAGGGTAGCGGGATATTCGGGTGGGGCCAACGTCCTGACTTTC
CDR3aa: CASSLARVAGYSGGANVLTF

v_gene: TRBV19
d_gene: .
j_gene: TRBJ2-6
abundance: .
CDR3nt: TGTGCCAGTAGTCGGGGTACTGGGGCCAACGTCCTGACTTTC
CDR3aa: CASSRGTGANVLTF

v_gene: TRBV6-5
d_gene: TRBD1
j_gene: TRBJ1-2
abundance: .
CDR3nt: TGTGCCAGCAGGGAGCAGGGGGCGACTAACTATGGCTACACCTTC
CDR3aa: CASREQGATNYGYTF

v_gene: TRBV5-6
d_gene: .
j_gene: TRBJ1-1
abundance: .
CDR3nt: TGTGCCAGCAGCTTCCGAGACACTGAAGCTTTCTTT
CDR3aa: CASSFRDTEAFF

v_gene: TRBV5-8
d_gene: TRBD1
j_gene: TRBJ2-7
abundance: .
CDR3nt: TGTGCCAGCACCATCCGGGACAGGGGGAACTACGAGCAGTACTTC
CDR3aa: CASTIRDRGNYEQYF

v_gene: TRBV6-5
d_gene: TRBD1
j_gene: TRBJ1-2
abundance: .
CDR3nt: TGTGCCAGCAGTCCGACAGGGGGGTATGGCTACACCTTC
CDR3aa: CASSPTGGYGYTF

v_gene: TRBV5-5
d_gene: TRBD2
j_gene: TRBJ2-5
abundance: .
CDR3nt: TGTGCCAGCAGCGGAATTAGCGGGGGCCGACTCCAAGAGACCCAGTACTTC
CDR3aa: CASSGISGGRLQETQYF

v_gene: TRBV6-1
d_gene: .
j_gene: TRBJ1-2
abundance: .
CDR3nt: TGTGCCAGCAGTGAACGGGGGAGCTATGGCTACACCTTC
CDR3aa: CASSERGSYGYTF

v_gene: TRBV6-5
d_gene: .
j_gene: TRBJ2-7
abundance: .
CDR3nt: TGTGCCAGCAGGGGACATCGCTCCTACGAGCAGTACTTC
CDR3aa: CASRGHRSYEQYF

v_gene: TRBV30
d_gene: .
j_gene: TRBJ2-3
abundance: once
CDR3nt: TGTGCCTGGAAGAAGGGGCTTAGCACAGATACGCAGTATTTT
CDR3aa: CAWKKGLSTDTQYF

v_gene: TRBV6-5
d_gene: TRBD2
j_gene: TRBJ2-1
abundance: .
CDR3nt: TGTGCCAGCACCAAGACTAGCGGGGCTTGGCAGTTCTTC
CDR3aa: CASTKTSGAWQFF

v_gene: TRBV2
d_gene: TRBD2
j_gene: TRBJ2-1
abundance: .
CDR3nt: TGTGCCAGCACCCCCGTGGGGACTAGCGGGAGGTACAATGAGCAGTTCTTC
CDR3aa: CASTPVGTSGRYNEQFF

v_gene: TRBV9
d_gene: TRBD2
j_gene: TRBJ2-1
abundance: few
CDR3nt: TGTGCCAGCAGCTCCATACTAGCGGGATTCTCCTACAATGAGCAGTTCTTC
CDR3aa: CASSSILAGFSYNEQFF

v_gene: TRBV6-2/TRBV6-3
d_gene: TRBD1
j_gene: TRBJ1-1
abundance: .
CDR3nt: TGTGCCAGCAGTTTTCAGGGGGCGCACACTGAAGCTTTCTTT
CDR3aa: CASSFQGAHTEAFF

v_gene: TRBV6-5
d_gene: TRBD1
j_gene: TRBJ1-1
abundance: .
CDR3nt: TGTGCCAGCAGTTCCCGACAGGGAAGGGGTGAAGCTTTCTTT
CDR3aa: CASSSRQGRGEAFF

v_gene: TRBV6-2/TRBV6-3
d_gene: .
j_gene: TRBJ2-3
abundance: .
CDR3nt: TGTGCCAGCAGTTACGGAGGTAGTCGGGCTAGAGATCATTCGTCCCAGTATTTT
CDR3aa: CASSYGGSRARDHSSQYF

v_gene: TRBV6-5
d_gene: .
j_gene: TRBJ1-1
abundance: medium-sized
CDR3nt: TGTGCCAGCAGTCACCGCACAGGGTTGGGAGCTTTCTTT
CDR3aa: CASSHRTGLGAFF

v_gene: TRBV4-1
d_gene: TRBD1
j_gene: TRBJ1-5
abundance: .
CDR3nt: TGCGCCAGCAGCCAAGATATTAGGGGACAGGGGCCCGTTAATCAGCCCCAGCATTTT
CDR3aa: CASSQDIRGQGPVNQPQHF

v_gene: TRBV11-2
d_gene: TRBD2
j_gene: TRBJ2-5
abundance: once
CDR3nt: TGTGCCAGCAGCCGCCGGGGGGGCTCCCAAGAGACCCAGTACTTC
CDR3aa: CASSRRGGSQETQYF

v_gene: TRBV10-3
d_gene: TRBD2
j_gene: TRBJ2-7
abundance: .
CDR3nt: TGTGCCATCAGTGAGTCCGAGGGCGGGAGCTACGAGCAGTACTTC
CDR3aa: CAISESEGGSYEQYF

v_gene: TRBV30
d_gene: TRBD1
j_gene: TRBJ1-2
abundance: many
CDR3nt: TGTGCCTGGAGCCACCCCCTCGGACAGGACTATGGCTACACCTTC
CDR3aa: CAWSHPLGQDYGYTF

v_gene: TRBV29-1
d_gene: .
j_gene: TRBJ1-2
abundance: once
CDR3nt: TGCAGCGTTATTGGGGGCGCGTCGTCTCGGGGCTACACCTTC
CDR3aa: CSVIGGASSRGYTF

v_gene: TRBV6-2/TRBV6-3
d_gene: .
j_gene: TRBJ1-4
abundance: .
CDR3nt: TGTGCCAGCAGCGAGAGGGTTGAAAAACTGTTTTTT
CDR3aa: CASSERVEKLFF

v_gene: TRBV7-9
d_gene: .
j_gene: TRBJ1-4
abundance: .
CDR3nt: TGTGCCAGCAGCTTAGCGGAGACTGCAAAACTGTTTTTT
CDR3aa: CASSLAETAKLFF

v_gene: TRBV6-5
d_gene: .
j_gene: TRBJ1-2
abundance: few
CDR3nt: TGTGCCAGCAGTTACTCACAGACAGACTATGGCTACACCTTC
CDR3aa: CASSYSQTDYGYTF

v_gene: TRBV19
d_gene: TRBD1
j_gene: TRBJ2-1
abundance: .
CDR3nt: TGTGCCAGTAGGCCGGGACAGGGCCCGTACAATGAGCAGTTCTTC
CDR3aa: CASRPGQGPYNEQFF

v_gene: TRBV19
d_gene: TRBD1
j_gene: TRBJ1-5
abundance: .
CDR3nt: TGTGCCAGTAGTCACCCCCCAGGGACAGGGGGCCACAGGAGCAATCAGCCCCAGCATTTT
CDR3aa: CASSHPPGTGGHRSNQPQHF